This T cell receptor (beta chain) derives from a study of response to subunit inactivated influenza vaccine. Study-wide points: Authors proposed each seasonal influenza vaccination draws in few new T cells.

TCRdb redid the calling of the RT-PCR reads with MiXCR, one entry per CDR3 protein. The repertoire includes more than 550,000 distinct CDR3 sequences, 12% of them detected once, and about 9.4% sits in the top ten. This clonotype was detected a few times. Its antigen is not identified. This CDR3 has 15 amino acids. Germline CDR1 reads MNHEY; CDR2 reads SMNVEV (reference sequence). Trimming removed 5 bases at V and 4 bases at J, with 14 bases between. The V gene is TRBV27, the J gene TRBJ2-2, with D possibly being TRBD1 or TRBD2 (5 bases each). The source material was PBMCs from blood, sampled on the day of vaccination. The origin of this receptor is a man aged 50 or older who received an inactivated influenza vaccine. DNA for the CDR3: TGTGCCAGCAGTCCCGGGACCGAACTCACCGGGGAGCTGTTTTTT. This encodes CASSPGTELTGELFF.